The 13 T cell receptor beta chains below come from one sample, sequenced in a study of post-analysis software for immune sequencing data. Study results and caveats: TRBV5-6, TRBV5-1 and TRBV20-1 were among about 5 TRBV segments more frequent in patients than controls.

Unique molecular identifiers were present in the TCR beta cDNA libraries. Using its own MiXCR run on the PCR reads, TCRdb lists one record per CDR3 protein. The data hold about 200,000 distinct CDR3 sequences, with around 29% observed a single time. No antigen is known for these receptors. The specimen sequenced was blood. These receptors were taken from a girl under 18 with multiple sclerosis.

On this clonotype itself: A much larger clone lies one base from this, so it may be a read error. J is TRBJ1-1 and V is TRBV20-1, with D maybe TRBD1 (6 bases). CDR1 and CDR2 from the germline V gene are DFQATT and SNEGSKA (reference sequence). The CDR3 runs 14 residues. The CDR3 loop is CSARGGHANTEVFF. The CDR3 DNA is TGCAGTGCTAGGGGGGGACACGCAAACACTGAAGTTTTCTTT.

This clonotype occurred many times. The chain couples TRBV20-1 to TRBJ2-5; 8 bases fit TRBD2. There are 13 residues in the CDR3. V lost 5 bases to trimming and J lost 3 bases; unmatched junction nucleotides: 5. CDR1 and CDR2 from the germline V gene are DFQATT and SNEGSKA (reference sequence). The CDR3 nucleotides read TGCAGTGCTTCGGGTAGCGGGAAAGAGACCCAGTACTTC. Translating gives CSASGSGKETQYF.

V and J are TRBV6-1 and TRBJ2-2; 7 nucleotides agree with TRBD2. The CDR3 runs 18 residues. Germline V gene data show CDR1 as MNHNS and CDR2 as SASEGT. The junction had 21 bases not matched to a gene; V was cut back by 10 bases and J by 4 bases. CDR3 protein: CATHRSVGGGVSTGELFF. For the CDR3, the DNA is TGTGCCACCCACAGAAGTGTGGGGGGAGGGGTGAGCACCGGGGAGCTGTTTTTT.

V is TRBV6-5 and J is TRBJ2-1; TRBD1 matches 8 bases. Germline-derived CDR1 and CDR2 are MNHEY and SVGAGI. CDR3 length equals 15 residues. V shed 2 bases and J 8 bases; nucleotides not matched to a gene: 8. CDR3: CASSYLGRGRDEQFF. Here the CDR3 DNA reads TGTGCCAGCAGTTACCTAGGCAGGGGGCGAGATGAGCAGTTCTTC.

To note about this clonotype: Being one base from a much bigger clone, this may be a read error. This CDR3 is CSVSPVQTYEQYF. In DNA form, the CDR3 reads TGCAGCGTGAGCCCCGTACAGACCTACGAGCAGTACTTC. This chain joins TRBV29-1 and TRBJ2-7, with D unclear. CDR3 length: 13 amino acids. The ends were cut back, 6 bases at V and 2 bases at J, with 14 bases in the middle. CDR1 SQVTM and CDR2 ANQGSEA come from the germline V gene.

The chain carries TRBV20-1 and TRBJ2-4, with 9 positions matching TRBD2. The end of the DNA is better explained by TRBJ2-7, so the J call may be wrong. Germline CDR1 is DFQATT and CDR2 is SNEGSKA (reference sequence). The CDR3 consists of 14 residues. CDR3 bases: TGCAGTGCTTCCTTTAGCGGGAGTGCCTACGAGCAGTACTTC. Amino acid sequence: CSASFSGSAYEQYF.

This clonotype was seen a handful of times. The gene calls are TRBV3-1 and TRBJ2-1, with D perhaps matching TRBD2 (7 bases). V lost 1 base to trimming and J lost 5 bases, with 12 bases between them. Germline V gene sequence: CDR1 LGHDT, CDR2 YNNKEL (reference sequence). CDR3 length: 15 amino acids. The CDR3 reads CASSQGRGANNEQFF. In DNA, the CDR3 is TGTGCCAGCAGCCAAGGTCGGGGGGCAAACAATGAGCAGTTCTTC.

The rearrangement joins TRBV7-2 to TRBJ2-7; TRBD2 matches 8 bases. This CDR3 spans 17 amino acids. The V gene's germline CDR1 is SGHTA and CDR2 FQGNSA. V lost 5 bases, J lost 0 bases, and 12 bases stayed unmatched. CDR3 nucleotides: TGTGCCAGCAGCCCCGGGGTAGCGGGGTTAGTCTCCTACGAGCAGTACTTC. It translates to CASSPGVAGLVSYEQYF.

The chain couples TRBV28 to TRBJ1-5; D is possibly TRBD1 (5 bases). V shed 7 bases and J shed 9 bases, with 10 bases lying between them. The CDR3 consists of 11 residues. CDR1 is MDHEN and CDR2 is SYDVKM in the germline V gene. CDR3 DNA sequence: TGTGCCAGCACCCTCGGGGGGCCCCAGCATTTT. This translates into CASTLGGPQHF. The variable domain in full, completed from reference TRBV28 and TRBJ1-5, reads DVKVTQSSRYLVKRTGEKVFLECVQDMDHENMFWYRQDPGLGLRLIYFSYDVKMKEKGDIPEGYSVSREKKERFSLILESASTNQTSMYLCASTLGGPQHFGDGTRLSIL.

This clonotype was seen ten or more times. In DNA form, the CDR3 reads TGTGCCAGCAGTCCCAATACAGCCGTCTTCTACAATGAGCAGTTCTTC. Translated, it gives CASSPNTAVFYNEQFF. The chain carries TRBV2 and TRBJ2-1; no clear D. CDR3 length equals 16 residues. Trimming took off 5 bases at V and 3 bases at J, with 17 bases between the two ends. Germline lookup yields CDR1 SNHLY and CDR2 FYNNEI.

This clonotype was picked up one time. The chain recombines TRBV4-2 with TRBJ2-1; 10 nucleotides agree with TRBD2. Per the germline V gene, CDR1 is LGHNA and CDR2 is YNFKEQ. Trimming removed 0 bases from V and 4 bases from J; junction bases left unmatched: 6. The CDR3 totals 17 residues. CDR3 sequence: CASSQDRASGSYNEQFF. Written as DNA, the CDR3 is TGTGCCAGCAGCCAAGATAGGGCTAGCGGGAGTTACAATGAGCAGTTCTTC.

The chain has TRBV3-1 and TRBJ2-1; TRBD1 might be the D (6 bases). The CDR3 is 12 amino acids. V was trimmed by 4 bases and J by 8 bases, leaving 9 bases between them. Germline lookup yields CDR1 LGHDT and CDR2 YNNKEL (reference sequence). This CDR3 reads CASSPRTDEQFF. The CDR3 coding sequence is TGTGCCAGCAGCCCCCGGACAGATGAGCAGTTCTTC.

The table lists this clonotype with a few counts. J is TRBJ1-1 and V is TRBV5-1, with D perhaps matching TRBD1 (5 bases). This CDR3 comprises 13 residues. The V end lost 2 bases, the J end lost 1 base, and 6 bases lay between the germline ends. CDR1 is SGHRS and CDR2 is YFSETQ in the germline V gene. CDR3 nucleotide sequence: TGCGCCAGCAGCTTCGACAGGAACACTGAAGCTTTCTTT. Translating it yields CASSFDRNTEAFF.